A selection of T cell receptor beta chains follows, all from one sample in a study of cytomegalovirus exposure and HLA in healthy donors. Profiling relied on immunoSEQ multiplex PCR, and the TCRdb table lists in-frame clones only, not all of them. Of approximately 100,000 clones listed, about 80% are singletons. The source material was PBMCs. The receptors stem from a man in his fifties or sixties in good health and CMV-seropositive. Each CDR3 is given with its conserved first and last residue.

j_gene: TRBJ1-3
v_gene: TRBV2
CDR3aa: CASSDMAGGNTIYF

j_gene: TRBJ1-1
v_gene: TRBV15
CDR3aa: CATSRVPPGTGGFTEAFF

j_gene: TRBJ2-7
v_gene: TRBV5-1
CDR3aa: CASSLGQIKLDEQYF

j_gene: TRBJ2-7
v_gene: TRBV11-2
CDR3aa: CASSLGPGTGYEQYF

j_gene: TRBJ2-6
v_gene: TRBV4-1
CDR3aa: CASSPGGGANVLTF

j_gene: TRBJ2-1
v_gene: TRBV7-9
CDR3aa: CASSFASYNEQFF

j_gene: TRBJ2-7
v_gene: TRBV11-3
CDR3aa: CASSPSGGSSYEQYF

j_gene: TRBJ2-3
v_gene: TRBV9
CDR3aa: CASSVGGAGAPDTQYF

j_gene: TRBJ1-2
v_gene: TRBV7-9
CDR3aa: CASSPWDREGGYTF

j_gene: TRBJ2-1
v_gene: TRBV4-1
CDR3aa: CASSQEGGATATYNEQFF

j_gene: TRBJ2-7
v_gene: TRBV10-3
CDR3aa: CAISESGLAGQYF

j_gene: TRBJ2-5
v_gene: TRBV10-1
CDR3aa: CASPDRDQETQYF

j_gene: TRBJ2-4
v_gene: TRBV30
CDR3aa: CAWRGTGQKRIQYF

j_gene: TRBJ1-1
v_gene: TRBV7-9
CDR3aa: CASSTGTGPNTEAFF

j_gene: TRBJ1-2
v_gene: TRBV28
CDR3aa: CASSFWDRVKKDVYTF

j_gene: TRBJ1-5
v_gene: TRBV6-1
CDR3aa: CASSITGGARQPQHF